The 12 T cell receptor beta chains below come from one sample, sequenced in a study of blood T cells in healthy people across ages. It was with a sample-barcoded 5' primer and a J-beta primer mix that a second PCR of about 6 to 12 cycles was run. TCRdb analysed the 5' RACE reads with MiXCR anew, one entry per CDR3 protein. The profile covers about 1.1 million distinct CDR3 sequences, with roughly two fifths appearing a single time and around 13% taken by the ten largest. Sequenced material: blood. Receptors were obtained from a man between 18 and 29 years old in good health.

As regards this clonotype: An end of the junction differs from the germline gene, which may be a read error. The genes are TRBV10-3 and TRBJ2-1; D not resolved. Germline values: CDR1 ENHRY, CDR2 SYGVKD. This CDR3 spans 14 amino acids. The CDR3 nucleotides are TGTGCCATCCGTGAGTCTGTAGAATACAATGAGCAGTTCTTC. Its translation is CAIRESVEYNEQFF.

The chain couples TRBV4-3 to TRBJ2-4; 11 bases map to TRBD1. Germline CDR1 reads LGHNA; CDR2 reads YSLEER. The CDR3 sequence is 16 residues long. Trimming at V came to 0 bases and at J to 15 bases, leaving 13 bases not matched to a gene. CDR3 sequence: CASSQEDRGRFNERYF. CDR3 bases: TGCGCCAGCAGCCAAGAGGACAGGGGGCGCTTTAATGAGCGGTACTTC.

CDR3 bases: TGCGCCAGCAGCCAGGATGTCACAGGGGGATCGAACACCGGGGAGCTGTTTTTT. Residues: CASSQDVTGGSNTGELFF. This sequence joins TRBV4-3 and TRBJ2-2; 8 positions match TRBD1. This CDR3 is 18 amino acids long. The V gene's germline CDR1 is LGHNA and CDR2 YSLEER. V lost 3 bases, J lost 0 bases, and 9 bases stayed unmatched.

The J gene is TRBJ2-3, the V gene TRBV28; maybe TRBD1 (6 bases). Germline loops: CDR1 MDHEN, CDR2 SYDVKM. The CDR3 sequence is 17 residues long. V lost 7 bases and J 3 bases, leaving 23 bases between the germline ends. CDR3 region: CASTPQGTRVLTDTQYF. The CDR3 DNA is TGTGCCAGCACCCCCCAGGGGACCCGGGTGTTAACAGATACGCAGTATTTT.

V is TRBV11-2 and J is TRBJ2-3, with 8 bases aligning to TRBD1. In germline, CDR1 is SGHAT, CDR2 FQNNGV. The CDR3 is made up of 17 amino acids. V shed 5 bases, J shed 1 base, and the junction held 11 bases outside the gene matches. The CDR3 region is CASSVRGGQGGTDTQYF. The CDR3 DNA reads as TGTGCCAGCAGCGTCCGAGGAGGACAGGGAGGCACAGATACGCAGTATTTT.

This chain links TRBV5-6 with TRBJ1-5; weak D call: TRBD1 (5 bases). The CDR3 length is 15 residues. Trimming took off 1 base at V and 4 bases at J, with 12 bases between the two ends. Germline V gene data show CDR1 as SGHDT and CDR2 as YYEEEE. CDR3 bases: TGTGCCAGCAGCTTGTCCAGGGAGTATAATCAGCCCCAGCATTTT. Translating gives CASSLSREYNQPQHF.

The CDR3 reads CASSLLTGGGTEAFF. CDR3 nucleotides: TGTGCCAGCAGTCTACTTACAGGGGGAGGCACTGAAGCTTTCTTT. The V call is TRBV27, the J call TRBJ1-1, with 8 nucleotides matching TRBD1. The CDR3 is made up of 15 amino acids. Germline loops: CDR1 MNHEY, CDR2 SMNVEV (reference sequence). Trimming removed 5 bases from V and 4 bases from J; junction bases left unmatched: 9.

This clonotype has a count of ten or more. The chain carries TRBV20-1 and TRBJ1-5; tentatively, D is TRBD1 (6 bases). Trimming shortened V by 0 bases and J by 1 base, and 10 bases separated the two germline ends. The V gene's germline CDR1 is DFQATT and CDR2 SNEGSKA (reference sequence). This CDR3 region has 15 residues. The CDR3 region is CSARDRGSSNQPQHF. CDR3 bases: TGCAGTGCTAGAGACAGGGGTTCGAGCAATCAGCCCCAGCATTTT.

On this clonotype itself: A read error may account for a junction end that differs from germline. V is TRBV7-9 and J is TRBJ1-1, with TRBD1 matching over 7 bases. Germline CDR1 SEHNR, CDR2 FQNEAQ (reference sequence). This CDR3 spans 12 amino acids. For the CDR3, the DNA is TGTGCCATCAGCTTACAGGGGACTGAAGCTTTCTTT. The encoded protein is CAISLQGTEAFF.

This clonotype showed up many times. The chain carries TRBV10-3 and TRBJ2-5, with no clear D. This CDR3 has 12 residues. Germline V gene data show CDR1 as ENHRY and CDR2 as SYGVKD. The V end lost 0 bases, the J end lost 3 bases, and 2 bases lay between the germline ends. The CDR3 protein is CAISESKETQYF. The CDR3 bases are TGTGCCATCAGTGAGTCGAAAGAGACCCAGTACTTC.

This clonotype has a handful of counts. This sequence joins TRBV12-3 or TRBV12-4 and TRBJ1-2; 7 bases are a match to TRBD1. This CDR3 region has 14 residues. J was trimmed by 4 bases and V by 2 bases; bases with no gene match: 4. The DNA of the CDR3 is TGTGCCAGCAGTTTAAGGGACAGACTCTATGGCTACACCTTC. It yields the protein CASSLRDRLYGYTF.

DNA of the CDR3: TGCAGTGCAAGGGGACAGGGGTATTCCTACGAGCAGTACTTC. Protein: CSARGQGYSYEQYF. The rearrangement uses TRBV20-1 and TRBJ2-7, with 10 bases fitting TRBD1. V shed 6 bases and J 1 base; nucleotides not matched to a gene: 6. The CDR3 loop spans 14 amino acids. Germline CDR1 is DFQATT and CDR2 is SNEGSKA (reference sequence).